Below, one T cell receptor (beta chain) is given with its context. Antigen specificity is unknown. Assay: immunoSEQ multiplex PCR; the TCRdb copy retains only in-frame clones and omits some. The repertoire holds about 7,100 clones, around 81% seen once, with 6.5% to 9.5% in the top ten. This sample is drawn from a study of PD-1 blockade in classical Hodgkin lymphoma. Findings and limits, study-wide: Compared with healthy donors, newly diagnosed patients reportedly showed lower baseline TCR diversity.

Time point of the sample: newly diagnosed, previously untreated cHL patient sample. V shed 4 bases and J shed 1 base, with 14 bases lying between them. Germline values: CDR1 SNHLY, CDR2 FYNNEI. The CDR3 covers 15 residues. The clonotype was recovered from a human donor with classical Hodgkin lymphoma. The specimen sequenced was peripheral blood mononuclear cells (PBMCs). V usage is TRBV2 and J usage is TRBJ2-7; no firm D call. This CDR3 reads CASSGAFSRSYEQYF. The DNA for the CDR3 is TGTGCCAGCAGTGGGGCTTTTTCACGATCCTACGAGCAGTACTTC.